Listed here are 8 T cell receptor beta chains from one sample, sequenced in a study of shared clonotypes between healthy human individuals. The protocol was immunoSEQ multiplex PCR, while the TCRdb copy is restricted to in-frame clones and leaves out a portion. The sample yields 2 million or so clones, 85% to 95% seen once. Sequenced sample: naive CD4+ T cells sorted from blood. Specified subset: CD45RA+ positively selected. These receptors were taken from a man aged 18 to 29 in good health.

The gene calls are TRBV18 and TRBJ2-2; 12 bases are a match to TRBD2. Germline V gene sequence: CDR1 KGHSH, CDR2 LQKENI. Germline trimming cut 1 base from V and 3 bases from J; bases unmatched to any gene: 6. This CDR3 has 18 amino acids. CDR3 sequence reads: CASSPRASGRADTGELFF. DNA for the CDR3: TGTGCCAGCTCACCACGCGCTAGCGGGAGGGCGGACACCGGGGAGCTGTTTTTT. Combining the CDR3 with reference TRBV18 and TRBJ2-2 gives the whole variable domain NAGVMQNPRHLVRRRGQEARLRCSPMKGHSHVYWYRQLPEEGLKFMVYLQKENIIDESGMPKERFSAEFPKEGPSILRIQQVVRGDSAAYFCASSPRASGRADTGELFFGEGSRLTVL.

CDR3 nucleotides: TGCGCCAGCAGCCCGGGGACAGGAGCAGAGTTTTTCGGTCAGCCCCAGCATTTT. Encoded protein: CASSPGTGAEFFGQPQHF. The V call is TRBV5-1, the J call TRBJ1-5, with 8 bases matching TRBD1. The CDR3 loop spans 18 amino acids. CDR1 is SGHRS, CDR2 YFSETQ, per germline. The V gene end was trimmed by 4 bases and the J gene end by 6 bases; junction bases not matched to a gene: 18.

V gene TRBV7-9 combines with J gene TRBJ2-7; 9 bases are shared with TRBD1. This CDR3 region has 15 residues. Germline V gene lookup returns CDR1 SEHNR and CDR2 FQNEAQ (reference sequence). V lost 5 bases, J lost 3 bases, and 8 bases stayed unmatched. The CDR3 coding sequence is TGTGCCAGCAGCAAAAGAGAGGACAGGGGCTACGAGCAGTACTTC. Amino acids: CASSKREDRGYEQYF.

This chain links TRBV10-1 with TRBJ2-1, with D perhaps matching TRBD2 (5 bases). The CDR3 length is 14 residues. V dropped 3 bases and J dropped 1 base, with 7 bases sitting between them. CDR1 WNHNN and CDR2 SYGVQD come from the germline V gene (reference sequence). The CDR3 is CASSDRGSYNEQFF. The CDR3 DNA follows: TGCGCCAGCAGTGATCGGGGATCCTACAATGAGCAGTTCTTC.

Notes on this clone: This sample also contains other DNA sequences that code for the same CDR3. The J gene is TRBJ2-5, the V gene TRBV18; TRBD2 agrees at 16 bases. Per germline, CDR1 KGHSH and CDR2 LQKENI. This CDR3 contains 16 residues. V trimming: 3 bases; J trimming: 2 bases; junction bases outside the gene matches: 0. The CDR3 DNA sequence: TGTGCCAGCTCACCGGGACTAGCGGGAGGGCAAGAGACCCAGTACTTC. This sequence encodes CASSPGLAGGQETQYF. The entire variable domain, with the rest obtained from reference TRBV18 and TRBJ2-5, is as follows: NAGVMQNPRHLVRRRGQEARLRCSPMKGHSHVYWYRQLPEEGLKFMVYLQKENIIDESGMPKERFSAEFPKEGPSILRIQQVVRGDSAAYFCASSPGLAGGQETQYFGPGTRLLVL.

The rearrangement joins TRBV25-1 to TRBJ1-6, with D tentatively TRBD1 (6 bases). CDR1 MGHDK and CDR2 SYGVNS come from the germline V gene. The V end lost 6 bases, the J end lost 5 bases, and 14 bases lay between the germline ends. CDR3 length equals 15 residues. In DNA form, the CDR3 reads TGTGCCAGCAGGAGGGACGGGGGCAATAATTCACCCCTCCACTTT. Residues: CASRRDGGNNSPLHF.

The J gene is TRBJ2-7, the V gene TRBV10-3; possible D gene TRBD2, 5 bases. The ends were cut back, 7 bases at V and 2 bases at J, with 12 bases in the middle. This CDR3 has 13 amino acids. The germline gives CDR1 ENHRY, CDR2 SYGVKD. The CDR3 here is CAITKGDTYEQYF. The CDR3 DNA reads as TGTGCCATCACGAAGGGAGACACCTACGAGCAGTACTTC.

Of note for this clone: At one boundary the junction diverges from the germline segment, which might be a read error. V usage is TRBV7-7 and J usage is TRBJ2-5, with 7 bases fitting TRBD1. CDR3 length: 13 residues. CDR1 is SSHAT and CDR2 is FNYEAQ in the germline V gene (reference sequence). The CDR3, as DNA: TGTGCTAGCAGCTTAGACAGGGCAGAGACCCAGTACTTC. Translating it yields CASSLDRAETQYF.